A single sample gave rise to the 5 T cell receptor beta chains below, sequenced in a study of regulatory and conventional T cells in RAG deficiency. Genomic DNA came from blood regulatory T cells gated CD4+ CD25-high CD127-low. Data came from immunoSEQ multiplex PCR; TCRdb stores just in-frame clones and leaves some out. The data show 9,400 or so clones, approximately 88% seen once. This same sample was also part of a study on regulatory T cells. That paper states: Primers: 52 TRBV forward and 13 TRBJ reverse.

Sample: Tregs sorted from blood. The origin of the receptors is a human donor in good health.

The rearrangement links TRBV19 to TRBJ2-5, with 7 bases lining up with TRBD1. Germline CDR1 reads LNHDA; CDR2 reads SQIVND (reference sequence). V was clipped by 5 bases and J by 1 base; unmatched bases: 4. The CDR3 has 14 amino acids. Here the CDR3 reads CASSFRQGQETQYF. CDR3 coding DNA: TGTGCCAGTAGTTTCCGACAGGGCCAAGAGACCCAGTACTTC.

In DNA, the CDR3 is TGTGCCAGCAGCTTCTCGAGGGGGACAGGGATTTTAGATACGCAGTATTTT. The encoded protein is CASSFSRGTGILDTQYF. The rearrangement uses TRBV28 and TRBJ2-3; 9 bases align to TRBD1. CDR1 is MDHEN and CDR2 is SYDVKM in the germline V gene. CDR3 length: 17 residues. The trim removed 6 bases at V and 5 bases at J, leaving 15 bases unmatched.

This sequence joins TRBV30 and TRBJ1-4; D is unresolved. V was trimmed by 4 bases and J by 7 bases, leaving 13 bases between them. In germline, CDR1 is GTSNPN, CDR2 SVGIG (reference sequence). This CDR3 is 13 amino acids long. The DNA of the CDR3 is TGTGCCTGGAACGGCCAAGCAGGTGAAAAACTGTTTTTT. Its protein product is CAWNGQAGEKLFF.

This chain uses TRBV7-2 with TRBJ1-6; the D is unclear. Trimming pared 1 base from V and 9 bases from J, leaving 7 bases between. Germline assignment: CDR1 SGHTA and CDR2 FQGNSA. CDR3 size: 13 residues. The CDR3 spells CASSLVRSSPLHF. The CDR3 coding sequence is TGTGCCAGCAGCTTAGTAAGGAGTTCACCCCTCCACTTT.

The chain links TRBV28 to TRBJ2-3, with 8 positions matching TRBD2. V was clipped by 5 bases and J by 4 bases; unmatched bases: 5. The CDR3 length is 14 residues. CDR1 is MDHEN and CDR2 is SYDVKM in the germline V gene. The CDR3 DNA sequence: TGTGCCAGCAGTCTTAGCGGGACTGCAGATACGCAGTATTTT. This gives the protein CASSLSGTADTQYF.